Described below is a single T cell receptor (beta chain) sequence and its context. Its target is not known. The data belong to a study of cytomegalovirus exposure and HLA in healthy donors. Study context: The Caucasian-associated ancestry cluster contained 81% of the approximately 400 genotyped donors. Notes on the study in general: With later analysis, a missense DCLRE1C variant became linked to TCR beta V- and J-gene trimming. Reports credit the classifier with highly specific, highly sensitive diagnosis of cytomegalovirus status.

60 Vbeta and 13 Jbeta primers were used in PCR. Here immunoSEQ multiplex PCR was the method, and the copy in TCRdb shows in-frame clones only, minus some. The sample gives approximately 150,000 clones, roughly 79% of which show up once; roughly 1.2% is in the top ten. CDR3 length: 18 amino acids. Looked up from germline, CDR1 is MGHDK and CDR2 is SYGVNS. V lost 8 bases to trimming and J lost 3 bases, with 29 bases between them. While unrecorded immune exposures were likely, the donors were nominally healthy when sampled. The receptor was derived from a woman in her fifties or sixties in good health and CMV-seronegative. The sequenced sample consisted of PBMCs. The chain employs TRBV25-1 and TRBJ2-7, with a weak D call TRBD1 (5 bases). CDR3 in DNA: TGTGCCAGCGCGAAGCAGGGTTATCGACCTCATCCTATCTACGAGCAGTACTTC. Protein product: CASAKQGYRPHPIYEQYF.